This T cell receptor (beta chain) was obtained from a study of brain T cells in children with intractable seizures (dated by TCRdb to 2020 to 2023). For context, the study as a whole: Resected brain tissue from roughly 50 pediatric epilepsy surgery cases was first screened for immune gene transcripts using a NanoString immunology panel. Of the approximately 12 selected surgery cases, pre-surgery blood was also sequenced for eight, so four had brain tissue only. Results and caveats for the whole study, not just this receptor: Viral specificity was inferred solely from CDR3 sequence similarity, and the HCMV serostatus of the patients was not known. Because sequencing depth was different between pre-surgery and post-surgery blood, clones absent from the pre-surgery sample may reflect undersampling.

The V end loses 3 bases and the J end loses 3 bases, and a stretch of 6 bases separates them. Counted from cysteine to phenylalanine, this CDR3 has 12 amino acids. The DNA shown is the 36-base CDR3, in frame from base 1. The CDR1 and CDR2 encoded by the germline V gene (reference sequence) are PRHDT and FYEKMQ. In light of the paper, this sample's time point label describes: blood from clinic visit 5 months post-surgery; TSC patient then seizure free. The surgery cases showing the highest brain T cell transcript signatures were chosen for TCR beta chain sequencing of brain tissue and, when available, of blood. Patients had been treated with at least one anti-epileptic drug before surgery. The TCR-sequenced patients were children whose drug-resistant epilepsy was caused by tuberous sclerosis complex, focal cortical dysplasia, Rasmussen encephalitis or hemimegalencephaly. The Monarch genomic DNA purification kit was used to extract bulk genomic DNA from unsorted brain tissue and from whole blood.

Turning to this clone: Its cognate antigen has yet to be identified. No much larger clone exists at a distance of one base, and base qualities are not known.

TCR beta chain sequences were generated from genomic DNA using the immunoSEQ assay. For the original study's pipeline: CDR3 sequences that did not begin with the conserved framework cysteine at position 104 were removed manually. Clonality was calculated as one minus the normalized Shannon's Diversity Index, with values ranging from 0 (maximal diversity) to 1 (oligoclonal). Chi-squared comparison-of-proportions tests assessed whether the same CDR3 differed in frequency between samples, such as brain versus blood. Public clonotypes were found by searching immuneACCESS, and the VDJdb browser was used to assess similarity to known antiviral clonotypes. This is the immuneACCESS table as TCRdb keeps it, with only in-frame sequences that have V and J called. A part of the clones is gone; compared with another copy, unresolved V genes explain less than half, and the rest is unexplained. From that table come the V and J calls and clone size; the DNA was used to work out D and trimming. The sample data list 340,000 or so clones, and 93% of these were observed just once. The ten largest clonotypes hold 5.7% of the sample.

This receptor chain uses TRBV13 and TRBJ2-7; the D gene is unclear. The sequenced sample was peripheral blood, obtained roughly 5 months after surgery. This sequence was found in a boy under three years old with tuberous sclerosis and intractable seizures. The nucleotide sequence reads TGTGCCAGCAGCTTCCTTAACTACGAGCAGTACTTC. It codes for CASSFLNYEQYF.